Reported below is one TCR beta chain. Its antigen is as yet unknown. The data were taken from a study of long-term antiretroviral therapy in people with HIV. This CDR3 has 16 amino acids. Germline-derived CDR1 and CDR2 are SGHAT and FQNNGV. The V gene end was trimmed by 5 bases and the J gene end by 7 bases; junction bases not matched to a gene: 15. Regarding the study as a whole: From the mid-2000s to the late 2010s, blood was obtained, possibly while participants received older ART regimens. Diversity remained lower than transplant donor controls, even though it increased after ART.

Version v3.0 of the immunoSEQ assay ran at survey level. Using immunoSEQ multiplex PCR, the repertoire was profiled, and TCRdb retains in-frame clones only, with some absent. The sample shows over 25,000 clones, approximately 96% of them seen only once. This sample comprised unsorted PBMCs, obtained approximately 6.6 years after starting antiretroviral therapy. The source is a man aged 25 to 40 with HIV. V usage is TRBV11-2 and J usage is TRBJ2-7; TRBD2 matches at 9 bases. The CDR3 spells CASSPATTSGSREQYF. CDR3 in DNA: TGTGCCAGCAGCCCCGCCACTACTAGCGGGTCGCGGGAGCAGTACTTC.